Reported below is one T cell receptor beta chain. Its antigen is currently unknown. All donors were Caucasian adults living in Nashville, Tennessee. Investigators divided CD4+ cells into CD45RA+ naive and CD45RA-negative memory subsets. The germline V and J ends were trimmed by 2 bases and 7 bases, with 6 bases remaining between them. The CDR3 is made up of 10 amino acids. Germline-derived CDR1 and CDR2 are DFQATT and SNEGSKA (reference sequence). This entry comes from a study of shared clonotypes between healthy human individuals. Study-wide findings and caveats: Among a handful of donors, approximately 4.6% of naive CD4 clonotypes were found in common.

TCRdb keeps only in-frame clones here, not all; method: immunoSEQ multiplex PCR. The sample consists of about 1 million clones, more than 60% of them appearing once. The chain combines TRBV20-1 with TRBJ2-7, with no clear D. This TCR derives from a man aged 18 to 30 in good health. Sequenced: memory CD4+ T cells sorted from blood. Subset of the sample: CD45RA-negative fraction. The DNA of the CDR3 is TGCAGTGCTAGAAAGCGAGAGCAGTACTTC. This translates into CSARKREQYF.